The rows below give T cell receptor beta chains drawn from one sample of a study of Graves' ophthalmopathy and Graves' hyperthyroidism. TCRdb analysed the multiplex PCR reads with MiXCR anew, one entry per CDR3 protein. The repertoire includes 740,000 or so distinct CDR3 sequences, around 40% of them detected once, and roughly 46% sits in the top ten. The material sequenced was peripheral blood. Receptors were obtained from an adult man with Graves' ophthalmopathy. Each CDR3 is given with its conserved first and last residue. D genes are given only for firm matches. For some rows the clone size is stated as once, few or many, or as a class when expanded; others skip it.

>TRBJ2-5|TRBV7-9|.|TRBD2
CASGVSGSHQETQYF
TGTGCCAGTGGTGTTAGCGGGAGCCACCAAGAGACCCAGTACTTC
>TRBJ1-1|TRBV10-3|many|.
CASRADGGGTEAFF
TGTGCCAGCAGAGCGGACGGTGGAGGCACTGAAGCTTTCTTT
>TRBJ1-1|TRBV20-1|many|.
CSARAGRNTEAFF
TGCAGTGCTAGGGCAGGGAGGAACACTGAAGCTTTCTTT
>TRBJ2-6|TRBV14|many|.
CASSFDSSGANVLTF
TGTGCCAGCAGCTTCGACAGCTCTGGGGCCAACGTCCTGACTTTC
>TRBJ1-6|TRBV2|few|TRBD1
CASRGDRGLGALHF
TGTGCCAGCCGGGGGGACAGGGGCTTGGGAGCCCTCCACTTT
>TRBJ1-2|TRBV2|few|.
CASSRAMMGHYGYTF
TGTGCCAGCAGCCGGGCAATGATGGGTCACTATGGCTACACCTTC
>TRBJ1-2|TRBV2|many|.
CASSETGGAGGGYTF
TGTGCCAGCAGTGAAACAGGTGGGGCTGGTGGTGGCTACACCTTC
>TRBJ1-6|TRBV10-3|.|TRBD1
CASSDRDRGVNSPLHF
TGTGCCAGCAGCGACCGGGACAGGGGAGTTAATTCACCCCTCCACTTT
>TRBJ1-3|TRBV9|many|.
CASSVDSISGNTIYF
TGTGCCAGCAGCGTAGACTCAATCTCTGGAAACACCATATATTTT
>TRBJ2-5|TRBV10-2|many|.
CASIEVIGLQETQYF
TGCGCCAGCATCGAGGTGATAGGGTTGCAAGAGACCCAGTACTTC
>TRBJ2-7|TRBV2|many|.
CASRGGGYEQYF
TGTGCCAGCAGAGGAGGAGGGTACGAGCAGTACTTC
>TRBJ2-2|TRBV7-2|.|TRBD2
CASSLSSGSSTGELFF
TGTGCCAGCAGCTTATCTAGCGGGAGTAGTACCGGGGAGCTGTTTTTT
>TRBJ1-1|TRBV5-1|few|.
CASSLRTWNTEAFF
TGCGCCAGCAGCTTAAGGACCTGGAACACTGAAGCTTTCTTT
>TRBJ1-6|TRBV20-1|.|.
CSARGSDSPLHF
TGCAGTGCTAGGGGATCCGATTCACCCCTCCACTTT
>TRBJ2-5|TRBV12-3/TRBV12-4|few|TRBD1
CASSLDSRTGVVETQYF
TGTGCCAGCAGTTTAGATTCGCGGACAGGGGTTGTAGAGACCCAGTACTTC
>TRBJ1-1|TRBV30|.|.
CALDPQGVRTEAFF
TGTGCCCTGGATCCACAGGGTGTGCGCACTGAAGCTTTCTTT
>TRBJ1-5|TRBV20-1|few|.
CSALIVGGNQPQHF
TGCAGTGCCCTTATCGTAGGTGGGAATCAGCCCCAGCATTTT
>TRBJ1-2|TRBV29-1|.|.
CSVAQMDGYTF
TGCAGCGTTGCACAGATGGATGGCTACACCTTC
>TRBJ2-5|TRBV7-3|.|.
CTSSLNGGETQYF
TGTACCAGCAGCTTAAATGGGGGAGAGACCCAGTACTTC
>TRBJ2-6|TRBV2|many|.
CASKVQQGAGANVLTF
TGTGCCAGCAAAGTACAACAGGGAGCTGGGGCCAACGTCCTGACTTTC
>TRBJ2-2|TRBV10-3|.|.
CAISESIQNTGELFF
TGTGCCATCAGTGAGTCGATTCAGAACACCGGGGAGCTGTTTTTT
>TRBJ1-5|TRBV6-6|.|.
CASSYYREAGNQPQHF
TGTGCCAGCAGTTATTACAGGGAGGCTGGCAATCAGCCCCAGCATTTT
>TRBJ1-1|TRBV10-3|many|.
CAISPGREAFF
TGTGCCATCTCTCCGGGACGAGAAGCTTTCTTT
>TRBJ1-5|TRBV7-9|.|.
CASSASATGRSQPQHF
TGTGCCAGCAGCGCTTCGGCCACCGGGCGGAGCCAGCCCCAGCATTTT
>TRBJ1-3|TRBV11-2|.|.
CASSLDRYGNTIYF
TGTGCCAGCAGCTTAGACAGATATGGAAACACCATATATTTT
>TRBJ1-6|TRBV2|few|TRBD1
CASSYSNRGDSPLHF
TGTGCCAGCAGTTACTCGAACAGGGGGGATTCACCCCTCCACTTT
>TRBJ2-7|TRBV7-3|few|.
CASSPGGGQLYEQYF
TGTGCCAGCAGCCCTGGGGGGGGACAGCTATACGAGCAGTACTTC
>TRBJ1-5|TRBV7-9|many|.
CASSSPTDSNQPQHF
TGTGCCAGCAGTTCACCGACGGATAGCAATCAGCCCCAGCATTTT
>TRBJ1-2|TRBV20-1|few|.
CRTGDLYGYTF
TGCAGGACGGGTGATCTTTATGGCTACACCTTC
>TRBJ1-5|TRBV7-9|.|.
CASSLGGVNQPQHF
TGTGCCAGCAGCTTGGGGGGGGTCAATCAGCCCCAGCATTTT
>TRBJ2-7|TRBV12-3/TRBV12-4|once|.
CASSYPPNSYEQYF
TGTGCCAGCAGTTACCCACCTAACAGCTACGAGCAGTACTTC
>TRBJ2-7|TRBV29-1|few|.
CSVELAGNSYEQYF
TGCAGCGTTGAATTGGCAGGGAACTCCTACGAGCAGTACTTC